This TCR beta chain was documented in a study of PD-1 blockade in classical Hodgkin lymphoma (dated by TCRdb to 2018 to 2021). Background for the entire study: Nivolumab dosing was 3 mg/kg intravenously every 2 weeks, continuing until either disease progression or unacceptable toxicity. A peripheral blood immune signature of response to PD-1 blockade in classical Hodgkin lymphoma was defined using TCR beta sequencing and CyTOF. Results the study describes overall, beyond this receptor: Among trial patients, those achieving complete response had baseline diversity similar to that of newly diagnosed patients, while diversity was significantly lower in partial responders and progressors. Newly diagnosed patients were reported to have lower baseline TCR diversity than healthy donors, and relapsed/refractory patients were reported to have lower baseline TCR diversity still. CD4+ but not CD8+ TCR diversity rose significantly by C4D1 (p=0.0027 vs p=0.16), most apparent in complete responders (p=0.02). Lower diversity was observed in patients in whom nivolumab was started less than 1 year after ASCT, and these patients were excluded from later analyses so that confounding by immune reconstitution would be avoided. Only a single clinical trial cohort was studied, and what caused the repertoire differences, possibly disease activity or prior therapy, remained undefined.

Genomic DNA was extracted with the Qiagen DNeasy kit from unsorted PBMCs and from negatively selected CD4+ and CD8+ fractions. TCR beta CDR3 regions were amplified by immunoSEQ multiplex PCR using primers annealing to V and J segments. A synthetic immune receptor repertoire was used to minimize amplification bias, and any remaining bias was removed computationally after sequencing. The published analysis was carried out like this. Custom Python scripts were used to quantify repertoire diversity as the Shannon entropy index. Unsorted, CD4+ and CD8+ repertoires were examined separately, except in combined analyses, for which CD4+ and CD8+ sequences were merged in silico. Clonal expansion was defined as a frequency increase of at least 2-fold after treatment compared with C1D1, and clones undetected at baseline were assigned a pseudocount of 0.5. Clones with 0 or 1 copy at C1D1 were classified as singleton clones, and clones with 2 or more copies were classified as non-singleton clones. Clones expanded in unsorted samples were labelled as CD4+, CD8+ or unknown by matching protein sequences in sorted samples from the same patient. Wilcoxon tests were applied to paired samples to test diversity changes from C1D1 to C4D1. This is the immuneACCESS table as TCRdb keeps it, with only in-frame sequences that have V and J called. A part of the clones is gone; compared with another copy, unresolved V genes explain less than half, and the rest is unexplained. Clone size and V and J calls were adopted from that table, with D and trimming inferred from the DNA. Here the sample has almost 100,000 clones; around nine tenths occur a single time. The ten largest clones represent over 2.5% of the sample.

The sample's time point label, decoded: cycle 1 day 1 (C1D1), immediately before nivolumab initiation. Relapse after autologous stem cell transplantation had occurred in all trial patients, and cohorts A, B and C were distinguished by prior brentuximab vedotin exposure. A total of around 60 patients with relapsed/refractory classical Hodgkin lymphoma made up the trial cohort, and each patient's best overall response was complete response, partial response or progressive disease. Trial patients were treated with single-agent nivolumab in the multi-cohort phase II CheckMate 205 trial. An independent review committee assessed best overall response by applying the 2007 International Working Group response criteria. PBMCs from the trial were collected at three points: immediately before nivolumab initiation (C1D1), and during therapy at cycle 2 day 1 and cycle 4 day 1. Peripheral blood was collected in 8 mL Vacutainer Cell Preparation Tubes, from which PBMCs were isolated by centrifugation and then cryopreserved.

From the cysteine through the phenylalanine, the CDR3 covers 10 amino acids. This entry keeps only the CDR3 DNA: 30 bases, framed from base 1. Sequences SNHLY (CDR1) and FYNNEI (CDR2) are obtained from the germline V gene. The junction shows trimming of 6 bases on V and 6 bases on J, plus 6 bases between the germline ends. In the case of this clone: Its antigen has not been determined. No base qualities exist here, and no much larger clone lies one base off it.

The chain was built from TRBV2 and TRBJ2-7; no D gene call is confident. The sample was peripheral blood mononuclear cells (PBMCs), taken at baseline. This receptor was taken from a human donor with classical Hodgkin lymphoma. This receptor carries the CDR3 CASRTREQYF. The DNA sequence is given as TGTGCCAGCAGGACCCGCGAGCAGTACTTC. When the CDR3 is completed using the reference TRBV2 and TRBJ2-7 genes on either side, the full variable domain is EPEVTQTPSHQVTQMGQEVILRCVPISNHLYFYWYRQILGQKVEFLVSFYNNEISEKSEIFDDQFSVERPDGSNFTLKIRSTKLEDSAMYFCASRTREQYFGPGTRLTVT.